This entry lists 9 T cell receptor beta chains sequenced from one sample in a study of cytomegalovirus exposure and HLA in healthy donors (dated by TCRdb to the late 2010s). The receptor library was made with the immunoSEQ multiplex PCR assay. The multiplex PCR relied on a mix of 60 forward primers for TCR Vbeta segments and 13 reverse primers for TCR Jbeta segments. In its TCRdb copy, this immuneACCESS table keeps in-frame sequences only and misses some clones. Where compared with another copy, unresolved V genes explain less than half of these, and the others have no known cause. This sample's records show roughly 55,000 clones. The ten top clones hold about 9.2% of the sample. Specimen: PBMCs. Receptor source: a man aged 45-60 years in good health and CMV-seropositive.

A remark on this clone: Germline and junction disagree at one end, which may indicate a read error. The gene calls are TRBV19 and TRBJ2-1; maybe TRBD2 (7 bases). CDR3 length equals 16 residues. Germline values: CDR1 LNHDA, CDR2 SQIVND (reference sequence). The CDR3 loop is CASSIGWGGSDNEQFF. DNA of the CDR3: TGTGCCAGTAGTATAGGCTGGGGGGGCTCCGACAATGAGCAGTTCTTC.

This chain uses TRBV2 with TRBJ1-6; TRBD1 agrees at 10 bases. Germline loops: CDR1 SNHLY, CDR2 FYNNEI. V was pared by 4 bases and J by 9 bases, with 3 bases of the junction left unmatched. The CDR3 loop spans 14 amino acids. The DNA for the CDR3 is TGTGCCAGCAGTGGGGGACAGGGGACTTCACCCCTCCACTTT. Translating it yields CASSGGQGTSPLHF.

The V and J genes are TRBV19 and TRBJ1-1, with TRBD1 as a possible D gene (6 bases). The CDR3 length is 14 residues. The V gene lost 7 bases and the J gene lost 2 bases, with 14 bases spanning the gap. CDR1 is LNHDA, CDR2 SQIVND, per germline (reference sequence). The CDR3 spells CASTAGTSNTEAFF. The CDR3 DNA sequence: TGTGCCAGTACCGCCGGGACATCTAACACTGAAGCTTTCTTT.

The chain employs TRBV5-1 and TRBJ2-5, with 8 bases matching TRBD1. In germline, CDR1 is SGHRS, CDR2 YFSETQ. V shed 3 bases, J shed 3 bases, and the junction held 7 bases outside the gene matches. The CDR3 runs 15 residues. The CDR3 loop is CASSSQPGQEETQYF. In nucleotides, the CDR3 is TGCGCCAGCAGCTCACAGCCGGGACAGGAAGAGACCCAGTACTTC.

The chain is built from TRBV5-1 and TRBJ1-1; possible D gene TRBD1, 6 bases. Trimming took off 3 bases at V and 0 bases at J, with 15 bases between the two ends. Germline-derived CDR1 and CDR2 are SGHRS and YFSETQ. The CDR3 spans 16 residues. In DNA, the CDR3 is TGCGCCAGCAGCTCAGGACAGCTTACTATGAACACTGAAGCTTTCTTT. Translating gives CASSSGQLTMNTEAFF.

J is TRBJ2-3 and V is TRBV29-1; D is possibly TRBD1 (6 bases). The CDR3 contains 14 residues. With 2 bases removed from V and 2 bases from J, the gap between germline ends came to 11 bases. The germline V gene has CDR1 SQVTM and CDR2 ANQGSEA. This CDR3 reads CSVERGTPTDTQYF. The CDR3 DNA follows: TGCAGCGTTGAAAGGGGGACCCCCACAGATACGCAGTATTTT.

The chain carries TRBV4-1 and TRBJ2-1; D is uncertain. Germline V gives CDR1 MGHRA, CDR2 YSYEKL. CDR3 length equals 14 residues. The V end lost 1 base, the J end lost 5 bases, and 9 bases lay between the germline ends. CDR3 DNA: TGCGCCAGCAGCCAAGTTGACGCGGACAATGAGCAGTTCTTC. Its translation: CASSQVDADNEQFF.

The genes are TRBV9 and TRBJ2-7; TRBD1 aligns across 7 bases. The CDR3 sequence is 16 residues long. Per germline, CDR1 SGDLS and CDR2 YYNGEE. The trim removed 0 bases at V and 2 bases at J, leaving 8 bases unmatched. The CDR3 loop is CASSVGTGQSAYEQYF. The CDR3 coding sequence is TGTGCCAGCAGCGTAGGGACAGGCCAGAGCGCCTACGAGCAGTACTTC. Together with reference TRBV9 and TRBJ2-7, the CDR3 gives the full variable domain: DSGVTQTPKHLITATGQRVTLRCSPRSGDLSVYWYQQSLDQGLQFLIQYYNGEERAKGNILERFSAQQFPDLHSELNLSSLELGDSALYFCASSVGTGQSAYEQYFGPGTRLTVT.

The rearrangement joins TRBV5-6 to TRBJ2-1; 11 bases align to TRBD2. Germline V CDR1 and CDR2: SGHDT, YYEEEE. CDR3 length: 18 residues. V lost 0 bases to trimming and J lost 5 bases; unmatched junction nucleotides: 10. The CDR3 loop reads CASSLASGGFLTDNEQFF. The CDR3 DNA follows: TGTGCCAGCAGCTTGGCTAGCGGGGGGTTCCTTACCGACAATGAGCAGTTCTTC.